A single T cell receptor (beta chain) is shown here with its context. The germline V gene has CDR1 MNHNS and CDR2 SASEGT. The CDR3 length is 13 residues. With V trimmed by 6 bases and J by 4 bases, 2 bases remained unmatched. Data came from immunoSEQ multiplex PCR; TCRdb stores just in-frame clones and leaves some out. The sample lists 75,000 to 100,000 clones, roughly 94% seen once, with 0.38% in the top ten. The sample originates from a study of technical replicates of blood from a handful of donors. V usage is TRBV6-1 and J usage is TRBJ1-5, with TRBD1 matching over 8 bases. Specimen: T cells isolated from PBMCs. This clonotype was sampled from a human donor in good health. The CDR3 DNA reads as TGTGCCAGCAGCACAGGGGGAAATCAGCCCCAGCATTTT. Translated, it gives CASSTGGNQPQHF.